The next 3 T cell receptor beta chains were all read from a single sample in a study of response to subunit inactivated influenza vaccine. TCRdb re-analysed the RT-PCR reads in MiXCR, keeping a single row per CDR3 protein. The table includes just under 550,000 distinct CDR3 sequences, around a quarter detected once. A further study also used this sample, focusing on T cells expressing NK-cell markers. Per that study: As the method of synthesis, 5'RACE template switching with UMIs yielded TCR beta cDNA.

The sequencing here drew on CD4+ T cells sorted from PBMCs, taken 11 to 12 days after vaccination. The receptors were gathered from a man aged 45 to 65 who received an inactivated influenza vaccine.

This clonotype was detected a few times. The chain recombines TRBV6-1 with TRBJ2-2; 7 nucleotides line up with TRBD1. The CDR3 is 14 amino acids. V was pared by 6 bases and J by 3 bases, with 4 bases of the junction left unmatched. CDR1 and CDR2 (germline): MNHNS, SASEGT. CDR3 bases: TGTGCCAGCAGACAGCAGGGGGACACCGGGGAGCTGTTTTTT. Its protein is CASRQQGDTGELFF.

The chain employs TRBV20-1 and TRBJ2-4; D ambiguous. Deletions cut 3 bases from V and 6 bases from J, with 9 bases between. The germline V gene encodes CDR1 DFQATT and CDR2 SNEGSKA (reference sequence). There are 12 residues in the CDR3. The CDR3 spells CSASIYSNIQYF. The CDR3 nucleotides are TGCAGTGCTAGTATTTACTCAAACATTCAGTACTTC.

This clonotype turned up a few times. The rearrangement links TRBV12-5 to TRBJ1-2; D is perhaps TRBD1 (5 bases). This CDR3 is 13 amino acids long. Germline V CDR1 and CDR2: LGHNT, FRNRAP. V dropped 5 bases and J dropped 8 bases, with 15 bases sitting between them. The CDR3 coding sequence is TGTGCTAGTGGTCTTACGGGGCTAAGGGGCTACACCTTC. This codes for CASGLTGLRGYTF.